This T cell receptor (beta chain) came from a study of shared clonotypes between healthy human individuals. Study-wide background: The study used three CD4 naive, three CD4 memory, two CD8 naive and one CD8 memory plate per donor.

Into CD45RA+ naive and CD45RA-negative memory subsets, the CD4+ cells were split. Study results and caveats: As a rule, naive subsets had a larger estimated richness than memory subsets.

In regard to this clone: Its antigen is still unknown. Other DNA sequences from this sample encode an identical CDR3 as well.

V lost 3 bases to trimming and J lost 0 bases, with 4 bases between them. The CDR3 loop spans 13 amino acids. The germline V gene encodes CDR1 MNHEY and CDR2 SMNVEV (reference sequence). Clones were sequenced by immunoSEQ multiplex PCR, and TCRdb holds only the in-frame ones, with some missing. The sample has 1.4 million to 1.5 million clones; around 95% are singletons. V gene TRBV27 combines with J gene TRBJ2-3; D not resolved. The sequenced sample was naive CD4+ T cells sorted from blood. This sample's subset: CD45RA+ positively selected. This receptor was identified in a young man in good health. Here the CDR3 reads CASSFDSTDTQYF. The CDR3 nucleotides read TGTGCCAGCAGTTTTGACAGCACAGATACGCAGTATTTT.